Sequencing of this T cell receptor (beta chain) was carried out in a study of human T cells and chemical hapten exposure. Looking at the study overall: Affected patients, primarily female, had alopecia areata, totalis or universalis.

In TCRdb, the RACE reads were re-called with MiXCR into one record per CDR3 protein. The top ten clones hold more than 1.2% of a sample with around 70,000 distinct CDR3 sequences, roughly 11% of them seen once. This clonotype was seen repeatedly, ten times or more. This CDR3 comprises 17 residues. V dropped 8 bases and J dropped 7 bases, with 27 bases sitting between them. Germline V gives CDR1 MDHEN, CDR2 SYDVKM. Time point in this sample: patch test 3, about 24 weeks after DPC sensitization. The treatment here: therapeutic diphenylcyclopropenone sensitization with weekly scalp DPC. Prior to application of each patch test, blood was drawn.

The TCR was taken from a woman aged 45-65 years with alopecia areata. Some clones in this sample may be carry-over from other donors' samples. The rearrangement joins TRBV28 to TRBJ2-1; D could derive from TRBD1 or TRBD2 (7 bases each). The sequences come from whole blood, collected in connection with sensitization to the hapten diphenylcyclopropenone (DPC). The CDR3 protein is CASCRTTGGTDVNEQFF. CDR3 nucleotide sequence: TGTGCCAGCTGTCGGACCACCGGGGGGACAGACGTGAATGAGCAGTTCTTC.